This TCR beta chain was documented in a study of regulatory T cells in long-lasting Graves disease. Germline CDR1 is SNHLY and CDR2 is FYNNEI. This CDR3 is built from 12 residues. V lost 11 bases and J lost 2; bases outside the gene matches: 5. Construction of the TCR beta libraries employed iRepertoire HTBI primers in conjunction with Arm-PCR of CDR3 regions. Using its own MiXCR run on the multiplex PCR reads, TCRdb lists one record per CDR3 protein. The repertoire holds roughly 440,000 distinct CDR3 sequences, approximately 16% seen once, with about 25% in the top ten. This clonotype came up many times. Time point of the sample: newly diagnosed GD, antithyroid drugs for less than 3 months. Researchers made the TCR library from RNA that was extracted from PBMCs. This sample also appeared in a second study, on T cells in Graves' hyperthyroidism and ophthalmopathy.

The chain recombines TRBV2 with TRBJ2-5, with 7 bases matching TRBD1. Here the sequenced sample was peripheral blood mononuclear cells (PBMCs), taken at new diagnosis, from a patient treated with antithyroid drugs. This receptor was obtained from a woman under 30 with Graves disease. The DNA of the CDR3 is TGTGCCCACAAGGGGGCTCAAGAGACCCAGTACTTC. Translated, it gives CAHKGAQETQYF.